The 12 T cell receptor beta chains reported below all come from one sample, sequenced in a study of CD8+ T cells in alopecia areata. Treatment denoted: oral pan-JAK inhibitor, 5-10 mg twice daily. RNA was isolated and reverse transcribed to cDNA, the sequencing template. Some clones are missing from TCRdb's copy, which holds only in-frame ones; the method was immunoSEQ multiplex PCR. The sample holds about 76,000 clones, approximately 70% seen once. The sample was CD8+ T cells sorted from blood, taken at week 24, from a patient treated with tofacitinib. The receptors were gathered from a human donor with alopecia areata.

CDR3: CSVPHVPYGYTF. CDR3 in DNA: TGCAGCGTTCCTCATGTCCCCTATGGCTACACCTTC. This chain connects TRBV29-1 to TRBJ1-2; D ambiguous. The CDR3 runs 12 residues. V gave up 5 bases and J gave up 4 bases, with 11 bases separating them. Germline loops: CDR1 SQVTM, CDR2 ANQGSEA.

The chain joins TRBV6-5 to TRBJ1-5; 11 bases are shared with TRBD1. V was pared by 2 bases and J by 6 bases, with 6 bases of the junction left unmatched. The CDR3 length is 16 residues. Germline CDR1 MNHEY, CDR2 SVGAGI. Written as DNA, the CDR3 is TGTGCCAGCAGTTACCCGCCCGGGACAGGGGGTCAGCCCCAGCATTTT. It specifies CASSYPPGTGGQPQHF.

The rearrangement joins TRBV29-1 to TRBJ2-1, with D hard to call. Trimming cost V 6 bases and J 8 bases, with 8 bases left between them. This CDR3 is 10 amino acids long. The germline V gene encodes CDR1 SQVTM and CDR2 ANQGSEA. Written as DNA, the CDR3 is TGCAGCGTCGTGGACGATGAGCAGTTCTTC. Translation gives CSVVDDEQFF.

The chain is built from TRBV7-8 and TRBJ2-7, with 9 bases fitting TRBD2. CDR3 length equals 15 residues. J lost 7 bases, V lost 2 bases, and 9 bases had no gene match. Germline V lookup: CDR1 SGHVS, CDR2 FQNEAQ. CDR3 in amino acids: CASSLIAGGPWEQYF. CDR3 in DNA: TGTGCCAGCAGCTTAATTGCGGGAGGGCCATGGGAGCAGTACTTC. The whole variable domain, filled in from reference TRBV7-8 and TRBJ2-7, reads GAGVSQSPRYKVAKRGQDVALRCDPISGHVSLFWYQQALGQGPEFLTYFQNEAQLDKSGLPSDRFFAERPEGSVSTLKIQRTQQEDSAVYLCASSLIAGGPWEQYFGPGTRLTVT.

The DNA for the CDR3 is TGTGCCAGCAGCTTAGGCCTAGGGAATCAGCCCCAGCATTTT. Translation: CASSLGLGNQPQHF. The chain has TRBV13 and TRBJ1-5, with no clear D. Trimming took off 0 bases at V and 4 bases at J, with 7 bases between the two ends. The germline CDR1 and CDR2 sequences are PRHDT and FYEKMQ (reference sequence). CDR3 length: 14 amino acids. Based on the CDR3 plus reference TRBV13 and TRBJ1-5, the full variable domain is AAGVIQSPRHLIKEKRETATLKCYPIPRHDTVYWYQQGPGQDPQFLISFYEKMQSDKGSIPDRFSAQQFSDYHSELNMSSLELGDSALYFCASSLGLGNQPQHFGDGTRLSIL.

The table lists this clone with a few counts. The chain employs TRBV29-1 and TRBJ1-1; 9 bases map to TRBD1. V lost 7 bases to trimming and J lost 5 bases; unmatched junction nucleotides: 5. Looked up from germline, CDR1 is SQVTM and CDR2 is ANQGSEA. The CDR3 covers 12 residues. The CDR3 protein is CSADRGGTEAFF. CDR3 coding DNA: TGCAGCGCGGACAGGGGCGGGACTGAAGCTTTCTTT.

This clone was seen more than once but under ten times. The chain has TRBV18 and TRBJ2-6, with a tentative D call TRBD1 (5 bases). Germline CDR1 is KGHSH and CDR2 is LQKENI. V lost 8 bases, J lost 0 bases, and 17 bases lay in between. The CDR3 is made up of 17 amino acids. As DNA, the CDR3 is TGTGCCAGCGCGGAATCAGGGATCCGCTCTGGGGCCAACGTCCTGACTTTC. Its protein is CASAESGIRSGANVLTF.

This clone has only a few counts. This rearrangement joins TRBV14 to TRBJ2-3, with D possibly TRBD2 on 6 matching bases. This CDR3 is 15 amino acids long. V lost 1 base to trimming and J lost 6 bases, with 14 bases between them. In germline, CDR1 is SGHDN, CDR2 FVKESK. The CDR3: CASSQGDSRGDTQYF. The CDR3 DNA sequence: TGTGCCAGCAGCCAAGGCGACAGTCGGGGGGATACGCAGTATTTT. The full variable domain, its missing parts supplied by reference TRBV14 and TRBJ2-3, is EAGVTQFPSHSVIEKGQTVTLRCDPISGHDNLYWYRRVMGKEIKFLLHFVKESKQDESGMPNNRFLAERTGGTYSTLKVQPAELEDSGVYFCASSQGDSRGDTQYFGPGTRLTVL.

This clone was counted a few times. V usage is TRBV29-1 and J usage is TRBJ2-1; 7 positions match TRBD2. With V trimmed by 3 bases and J by 8 bases, 7 bases remained unmatched. The V gene's germline CDR1 is SQVTM and CDR2 ANQGSEA. The CDR3 is made up of 13 amino acids. CDR3: CSVEWGGSYEQFF. The CDR3 DNA reads TGCAGCGTTGAGTGGGGGGGGTCGTATGAGCAGTTCTTC.

The rearrangement uses TRBV27 and TRBJ2-7; D is tentatively TRBD1 or TRBD2 (7 bases each). Looked up from germline, CDR1 is MNHEY and CDR2 is SMNVEV (reference sequence). This CDR3 has 14 amino acids. Trimming pared 8 bases from V and 3 bases from J, leaving 17 bases between. CDR3 nucleotide sequence: TGTGCCAGCGAACCAGGGGGGGGCGTCTACGAGCAGTACTTC. Its protein product is CASEPGGGVYEQYF.

The chain employs TRBV27 and TRBJ1-1; D possibly corresponds to TRBD1 (5 bases). The CDR3 consists of 14 residues. Trimming removed 3 bases at V and 2 bases at J, with 10 bases between. CDR1 is MNHEY, CDR2 SMNVEV, per germline (reference sequence). CDR3 sequence: CASSFGALNTEAFF. The CDR3 DNA is TGTGCCAGCAGTTTCGGGGCGCTTAACACTGAAGCTTTCTTT.

The chain has TRBV29-1 and TRBJ2-1; D remains unclear. The V gene lost 0 bases and the J gene lost 15 bases, with 12 bases spanning the gap. The CDR3 spans 11 residues. The germline CDR1 and CDR2 sequences are SQVTM and ANQGSEA. The CDR3 DNA follows: TGCAGCGTTGAAGATCGACGTTGTCGGTTCTTC. Amino acid sequence: CSVEDRRCRFF.